This T cell receptor beta chain was found in a study of blood T cell repertoires in COVID-19. Study context: Material from acute and convalescent COVID-19 was sourced from the United States, Italy and Spain. Nucleic acid was either cDNA or gDNA, and it came from T cells, B-cell-depleted T cells, or PBMCs.

The Seattle patients joined while their infection was active and were tracked longitudinally afterward. Per germline, CDR1 GTSNPN and CDR2 SVGIG (reference sequence). V was pared by 3 bases and J by 10 bases, with 11 bases of the junction left unmatched. This CDR3 region has 15 residues. As originally analysed: Cell counts per sample came from amplifying reference gene primers. TCRdb's table, derived via immunoSEQ multiplex PCR, lists solely in-frame clones and lacks some. V, J and clone size are taken as reported in that table, and D and trimming were inferred from the DNA itself. The data show approximately 53,000 clones, 87% seen once.

What was sequenced was peripheral blood. The J gene is TRBJ1-6, the V gene TRBV30; 8 nucleotides align to TRBD1. The sequence derives from a woman older than 75 with COVID-19, enrolled during active disease. The CDR3 loop reads CAWRRQGAYGSPLHF. The CDR3 DNA follows: TGTGCCTGGAGACGTCAGGGGGCGTACGGATCACCCCTCCACTTT.